The 5 T cell receptor beta chains listed next were all sequenced from one sample in a study of human T cells and chemical hapten exposure (dated by TCRdb to the early 2020s). The time point tag for this specimen amounts to: healthy volunteer bleed at 2 weeks. Total RNA was extracted from unfractionated whole blood that had been collected in Tempus Blood RNA tubes. Library preparation was by RACE. TCRdb records NextSeq 500 as the sequencer. The public sequencing data were trimmed at Q25 with fastp and processed into clonotypes with MiXCR by TCRdb, which kept only in-frame beta chains. CDR3 protein duplicates are merged, each entry listing the most common genes and DNA. The sample table lists roughly 46,000 distinct CDR3 sequences, roughly 4.1% of them with a count of one. Around 5.8% of the sample is taken by the ten largest. Sequenced sample: whole blood. These receptors originate from a human donor in good health. Some clones in this sample may be carry-over from other donors' samples.

This clonotype has a handful of counts. The chain carries TRBV10-1 and TRBJ2-3; 11 positions agree with TRBD2. Germline V gene data show CDR1 as WNHNN and CDR2 as SYGVQD (reference sequence). V dropped 4 bases and J dropped 0; count of bases not matched to a gene: 9. This CDR3 is built from 18 residues. Here the CDR3 reads CASSVGTSGSSSTDTQYF. CDR3 coding DNA: TGCGCCAGCAGTGTCGGGACTAGCGGAAGCTCTAGCACAGATACGCAGTATTTT.

Ten or more counts support this clonotype. The genes are TRBV28 and TRBJ2-5, with 12 bases identical to TRBD2. The CDR3 spans 15 residues. Germline V CDR1 and CDR2: MDHEN, SYDVKM. V was pared by 4 bases and J by 5 bases, with 5 bases of the junction left unmatched. In DNA, the CDR3 is TGTGCCAGCAGTTCCCTAGCGGGAGGGGTGGAGACCCAGTACTTC. Translated: CASSSLAGGVETQYF.

Only a few counts were recorded for this clonotype. The V gene is TRBV30, the J gene TRBJ1-2, with D possibly being TRBD1 (6 bases). Germline lookup yields CDR1 GTSNPN and CDR2 SVGIG (reference sequence). The CDR3 length is 11 residues. The V gene lost 6 bases and the J gene lost 4 bases, with 9 bases spanning the gap. CDR3 region: CACRGSYGYTF. The CDR3 DNA sequence: TGTGCCTGCAGGGGAAGCTATGGCTACACCTTC. Full variable domain (outside the CDR3, taken from reference TRBV30 and TRBJ1-2): SQTIHQWPATLVQPVGSPLSLECTVEGTSNPNLYWYRQAAGRGLQLLFYSVGIGQISSEVPQNLSASRPQDRQFILSSKKLLLSDSGFYLCACRGSYGYTFGSGTRLTVV.

This clonotype appeared a few times. The CDR3 spells CASTPPGQGAVYSNQPQHF. The CDR3 region has the DNA TGTGCCAGCACTCCCCCGGGACAGGGGGCGGTATATAGCAATCAGCCCCAGCATTTT. This sequence joins TRBV27 and TRBJ1-5, with 12 bases identical to TRBD1. Trimming took 7 bases from V and 0 from J; bases not matched to a gene: 13. The CDR3 totals 19 residues. Per germline, CDR1 MNHEY and CDR2 SMNVEV (reference sequence).

The V gene is TRBV29-1, the J gene TRBJ1-1; a weak D match, TRBD1 (5 bases). V dropped 0 bases and J dropped 4 bases, with 12 bases sitting between them. The CDR3 extends over 14 amino acids. Germline V gene sequence: CDR1 SQVTM, CDR2 ANQGSEA. CDR3 bases: TGCAGCGTTGAAGATCACGCTCAGGGCACTGAAGCTTTCTTT. It encodes CSVEDHAQGTEAFF.